One sample yielded the 10 T cell receptor beta chains listed below, sequenced in a study of blood T cell repertoires in COVID-19. Sequencing was performed with immunoSEQ multiplex PCR; in TCRdb, only in-frame clones are kept and a portion is missing. Counted here are around 150,000 clones, roughly 91% occurring once; the ten biggest clones make up approximately 4.6%. Input material: peripheral blood. The receptors were gathered from a woman aged 50 to 60 with acute or convalescent COVID-19.

This chain links TRBV18 with TRBJ1-3; 7 nucleotides match TRBD1. Per germline, CDR1 KGHSH and CDR2 LQKENI. CDR3 length: 15 residues. The V and J ends lost 6 bases and 4 bases, in that order; junction bases with no gene match: 9. CDR3 sequence: CASSRDSGSGNTIYF. The DNA of the CDR3 is TGTGCCAGCTCCCGGGACAGTGGATCCGGAAACACCATATATTTT.

The rearrangement links TRBV28 to TRBJ2-7; 7 nucleotides line up with TRBD2. Trimming removed 10 bases from V and 2 bases from J; junction bases left unmatched: 11. Germline V gene data show CDR1 as MDHEN and CDR2 as SYDVKM. The CDR3 covers 14 residues. The CDR3 is CAITSRAGAYEQYF. The CDR3 bases are TGTGCCATCACCTCGAGGGCGGGAGCCTACGAGCAGTACTTC.

This clone came up once. This sequence joins TRBV27 and TRBJ2-7; 7 nucleotides agree with TRBD2. V lost 8 bases and J lost 7; bases outside the gene matches: 17. This CDR3 region has 15 residues. Germline CDR1 reads MNHEY; CDR2 reads SMNVEV (reference sequence). CDR3 protein: CASGGGPLAPREQYF. The CDR3 coding sequence is TGTGCCAGCGGGGGAGGGCCTCTAGCCCCAAGGGAGCAGTACTTC.

The rearrangement links TRBV4-2 to TRBJ1-4; D may be TRBD1 (5 bases). The CDR3 totals 15 residues. V dropped 1 base and J dropped 4 bases, with 10 bases sitting between them. Germline V gene lookup returns CDR1 LGHNA and CDR2 YNFKEQ. CDR3 coding DNA: TGTGCCAGCAGCCAAGGGGAACAGGTTAATGAAAAACTGTTTTTT. Translated: CASSQGEQVNEKLFF.

In nucleotides, the CDR3 is TGTGCCAGCAGTGGGAGACAGGGACGTAACACTGAAGCTTTCTTT. Residues: CASSGRQGRNTEAFF. J is TRBJ1-1 and V is TRBV6-6, with TRBD1 matching over 7 bases. The CDR3 is 15 amino acids. The germline V gene encodes CDR1 MNHNY and CDR2 SVGAGI (reference sequence). J lost 2 bases, V lost 5 bases, and 8 bases had no gene match.

The DNA of the CDR3 is TGTGCCAGCAGTTGGACCCGACTAGCGGGAGGGCCGAGCGATGAGCAGTTCTTC. Translation: CASSWTRLAGGPSDEQFF. The V gene is TRBV27, the J gene TRBJ2-1, with TRBD2 matching over 14 bases. Trimming removed 4 bases from V and 8 bases from J; junction bases left unmatched: 13. CDR1 MNHEY and CDR2 SMNVEV come from the germline V gene (reference sequence). This CDR3 spans 18 amino acids.

This rearrangement joins TRBV3-1 (or the pseudogene TRBV3-2) to TRBJ1-5; TRBD1 is a possible D gene (5 bases). Germline CDR1 LGHDT, CDR2 YNNKEL (reference sequence). The CDR3 extends over 14 amino acids. Trimming cost V 4 bases and J 2 bases, with 9 bases left between them. The CDR3 sequence: CASSPEGGNQPQHF. The DNA of the CDR3 is TGTGCCAGCAGCCCCGAAGGGGGCAATCAGCCCCAGCATTTT.

This chain connects TRBV28 to TRBJ1-1, with 7 nucleotides matching TRBD1. CDR1 and CDR2 from the germline V gene are MDHEN and SYDVKM. V was clipped by 4 bases and J by 1 base; unmatched bases: 3. CDR3 length: 14 residues. Here the CDR3 reads CASSSGTANTEAFF. The CDR3 nucleotides read TGTGCCAGCAGTTCGGGGACAGCGAACACTGAAGCTTTCTTT.

This chain uses TRBV4-1 with TRBJ1-5, with D tentatively TRBD1 (5 bases). The ends were cut back, 4 bases at V and 5 bases at J, with 9 bases in the middle. Germline CDR1 and CDR2: MGHRA and YSYEKL. This CDR3 comprises 13 residues. CDR3 region: CASSPSTDQPQHF. CDR3 nucleotides: TGCGCCAGCAGCCCTTCGACAGATCAGCCCCAGCATTTT.

This clone was seen once. The chain uses TRBV28 and TRBJ1-1; D is unclear. The CDR3 loop spans 12 amino acids. V lost 4 bases and J lost 10, with 13 bases in between. Looked up from germline, CDR1 is MDHEN and CDR2 is SYDVKM. In DNA form, the CDR3 reads TGTGCCAGCAGTTCGAACACTCTAGGAGCTTTCTTT. Its protein product is CASSSNTLGAFF.